Each of the 9 T cell receptor beta chains below was sequenced from the same sample in a study of T cells after yellow fever vaccination (dated 2019 in TCRdb). Library generation was performed with 5' RACE. Sequencing relied on an Illumina NovaSeq 6000. Using fastp at Q25 and MiXCR, TCRdb reprocessed the public reads and kept productive beta chains. Each CDR3 protein gets just one entry, which takes the most common genes and DNA from the rows behind it. The sample data list some 240,000 distinct CDR3 sequences, and about 5.2% of these were observed just once. Of the sample, roughly 3.5% falls within the top ten clones. The treatment or condition tag for this specimen amounts to: live attenuated yellow fever vaccine strain. The sample here was CD4+ T cells sorted from PBMCs, taken on the day of the yellow fever booster vaccination. All receptors come from a man in his late teens or twenties who received the YFV17D yellow fever vaccine.

This clonotype was detected ten times or more. This chain links TRBV7-3 with TRBJ1-1; 8 nucleotides line up with TRBD1. Trimming took 5 bases from V and 4 from J; bases not matched to a gene: 6. This CDR3 has 14 residues. CDR1 is SGHTA and CDR2 is FQGTGA in the germline V gene. This CDR3 reads CASSLTGVSTEAFF. The CDR3 DNA reads TGTGCCAGCAGCCTGACAGGGGTGAGCACTGAAGCTTTCTTT.

In this sample, this clonotype turned up many times. This chain connects TRBV7-3 to TRBJ2-2; D is ambiguous. Looked up from germline, CDR1 is SGHTA and CDR2 is FQGTGA. The V end lost 5 bases, the J end lost 6 bases, and 10 bases lay between the germline ends. CDR3 length: 13 amino acids. The CDR3 DNA follows: TGTGCCAGCAGCCTAAGATGGGCCGGGGAGCTGTTTTTT. Translation gives CASSLRWAGELFF.

There are a few counts of this clonotype. V gene TRBV5-6 combines with J gene TRBJ2-7; the D gene is possibly TRBD2 (6 bases). V was trimmed by 1 base and J by 5 bases, leaving 19 bases between them. This CDR3 has 16 residues. CDR1 SGHDT and CDR2 YYEEEE come from the germline V gene. This CDR3 reads CASSLYGGGPTNEQYV. The DNA for the CDR3 is TGTGCCAGCAGCTTGTATGGAGGAGGGCCCACAAACGAGCAGTACGTC.

This clonotype has ten or more counts. This chain connects TRBV10-3 to TRBJ1-5; TRBD1 agrees at 8 bases. Trimming removed 3 bases from V and 6 bases from J; junction bases left unmatched: 4. This CDR3 is built from 14 residues. Germline loops: CDR1 ENHRY, CDR2 SYGVKD. The CDR3 sequence is CAISEDRGGQPQHF. CDR3 in DNA: TGTGCCATCAGTGAAGACAGGGGAGGTCAGCCCCAGCATTTT.

This clonotype was seen many times. The chain employs TRBV7-2 and TRBJ2-7; possible D gene TRBD2, 6 bases. The CDR3 has 16 amino acids. Trimming left V 3 bases short and J 1 base short, with 16 bases between. Looked up from germline, CDR1 is SGHTA and CDR2 is FQGNSA. CDR3 amino acids: CASSFPPGSGSYEQYF. CDR3 coding DNA: TGTGCCAGCAGCTTTCCCCCGGGGAGCGGGTCCTACGAGCAGTACTTC.

This clonotype occurred many times. The chain couples TRBV5-5 to TRBJ2-1, with 13 bases that match TRBD2. Unmatched junction bases numbered 9, after V lost 2 bases and J lost 7 bases. There are 17 residues in the CDR3. Germline CDR1 reads SGHKS; CDR2 reads YYEKEE (reference sequence). CDR3 protein: CASSFRLAGGRNNEQFF. CDR3 coding DNA: TGTGCCAGCAGCTTCAGACTAGCGGGGGGCAGAAATAATGAGCAGTTCTTC.

This clonotype was seen only a few times. The chain uses TRBV7-6 and TRBJ1-4, with D unresolved. The V gene's germline CDR1 is SGHVS and CDR2 FNYEAQ. The CDR3 is 16 residues long. V lost 0 bases and J 10 bases, leaving 18 bases between the germline ends. In DNA, the CDR3 is TGTGCCAGCAGCTTAGCGCCGGGCCTTGTTTCGCCAAAACTGTTTTTT. Amino acid sequence: CASSLAPGLVSPKLFF.

In its sample, this clonotype was seen many times. This chain uses TRBV29-1 with TRBJ1-2, with D possibly TRBD1 on 6 matching bases. The germline gives CDR1 SQVTM, CDR2 ANQGSEA. V was pared by 4 bases and J by 4 bases, with 22 bases between. This CDR3 spans 16 amino acids. CDR3: CSVATSQWGASYGYTF. The CDR3 bases are TGCAGCGTTGCTACATCGCAATGGGGGGCCTCCTATGGCTACACCTTC. The full variable domain, with the rest looked up from reference TRBV29-1 and TRBJ1-2, is SAVISQKPSRDICQRGTSLTIQCQVDSQVTMMFWYRQQPGQSLTLIATANQGSEATYESGFVIDKFPISRPNLTFSTLTVSNMSPEDSSIYLCSVATSQWGASYGYTFGSGTRLTVV.

The V gene is TRBV10-3, the J gene TRBJ2-2, with D possibly matching TRBD1 (6 bases). Per the germline V gene, CDR1 is ENHRY and CDR2 is SYGVKD. V lost 3 bases and J 6 bases, leaving 11 bases between the germline ends. This CDR3 contains 14 residues. The CDR3 bases are TGTGCCATCAGTGACCCCCCAGGGGCCGGGGAGCTGTTTTTT. The encoded protein is CAISDPPGAGELFF.